Below, one TCR beta chain is given with its context. In the original analysis: Reference gene primer amplification yielded estimated nucleated cell counts. Sequencing was performed with immunoSEQ multiplex PCR; in TCRdb, only in-frame clones are kept and a portion is missing. V and J calls and clone size are as listed in that table; D and trimming were resolved from the DNA. This repertoire shows about 160,000 clones, 80% to 85% found once; its top ten account for around 8.4%. Germline CDR1 GTSNPN, CDR2 SVGIG (reference sequence). Trimming cost V 5 bases and J 5 bases; bases outside gene matches: 14. The CDR3 has 15 amino acids. The source of the sample is a study of blood T cell repertoires in COVID-19. Study-level background: COVID-19 samples, acute and convalescent, were from the United States, Italy and Spain. PBMCs, B-cell-depleted T cells, or T cells provided the cDNA or gDNA that made up the material.

The TCR comes from a woman aged 80 or older with active or convalescent COVID-19. Sample: peripheral blood. The J gene is TRBJ2-5, the V gene TRBV30; 7 bases fit TRBD1. The CDR3 DNA reads TGTGCCTGGGTGGGTGACAGGGTAAGGCTTGAGACCCAGTACTTC. Its translation: CAWVGDRVRLETQYF.